The clone carrying this T cell receptor beta chain appeared once. These data originate in a study of T cell changes during pregnancy in multiple sclerosis. The table came from immunoSEQ multiplex PCR; TCRdb's copy has only in-frame clones and leaves some out. The sample consists of 100,000 to 130,000 clones, just under 95% of them appearing once. V gave up 3 bases and J gave up 1 base, with 12 bases separating them. There are 15 residues in the CDR3. Per germline, CDR1 SQVTM and CDR2 ANQGSEA. The gene calls are TRBV29-1 and TRBJ2-2, with no clear D. Specimen: peripheral blood, collected in the third trimester of pregnancy. The sequence was collected from a female donor in good health, enrolled as a control in a pregnancy study. The CDR3 loop is CSVDHPDKNTGELFF. DNA of the CDR3: TGCAGCGTTGATCATCCAGATAAGAACACCGGGGAGCTGTTTTTT.